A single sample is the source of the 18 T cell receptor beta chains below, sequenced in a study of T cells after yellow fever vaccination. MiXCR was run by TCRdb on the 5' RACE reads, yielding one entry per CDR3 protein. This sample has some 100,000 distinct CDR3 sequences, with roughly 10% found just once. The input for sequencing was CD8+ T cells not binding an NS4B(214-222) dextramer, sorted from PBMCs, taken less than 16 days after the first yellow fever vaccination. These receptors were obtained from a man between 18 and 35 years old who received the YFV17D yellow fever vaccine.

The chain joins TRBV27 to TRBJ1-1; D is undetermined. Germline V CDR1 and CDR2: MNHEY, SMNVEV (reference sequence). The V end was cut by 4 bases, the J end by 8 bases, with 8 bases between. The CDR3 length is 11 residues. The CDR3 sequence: CASSYGKEAFF. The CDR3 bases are TGTGCCAGCAGTTACGGGAAGGAAGCTTTCTTT.

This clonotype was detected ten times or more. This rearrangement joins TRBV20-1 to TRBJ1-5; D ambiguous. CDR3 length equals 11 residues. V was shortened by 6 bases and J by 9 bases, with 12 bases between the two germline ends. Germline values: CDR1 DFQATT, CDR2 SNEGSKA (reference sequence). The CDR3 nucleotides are TGCAGTGCACCCTTAGGTCCGCCCCAGCATTTT. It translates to CSAPLGPPQHF.

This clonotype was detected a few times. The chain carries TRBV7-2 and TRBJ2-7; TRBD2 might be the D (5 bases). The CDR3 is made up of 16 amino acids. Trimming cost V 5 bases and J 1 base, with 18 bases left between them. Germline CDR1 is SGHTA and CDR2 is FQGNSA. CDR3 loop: CASSPRSNRESYEQYV. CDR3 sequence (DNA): TGTGCCAGCAGCCCCCGTTCCAACCGGGAATCCTACGAGCAGTACGTC.

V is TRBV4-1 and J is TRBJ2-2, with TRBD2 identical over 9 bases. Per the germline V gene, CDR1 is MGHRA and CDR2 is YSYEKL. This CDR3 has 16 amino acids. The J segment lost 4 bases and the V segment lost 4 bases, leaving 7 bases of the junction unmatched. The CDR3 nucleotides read TGCGCCAGCAGCCGGTACCTAGCGGGACCCACCGGGGAGCTGTTTTTT. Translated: CASSRYLAGPTGELFF.

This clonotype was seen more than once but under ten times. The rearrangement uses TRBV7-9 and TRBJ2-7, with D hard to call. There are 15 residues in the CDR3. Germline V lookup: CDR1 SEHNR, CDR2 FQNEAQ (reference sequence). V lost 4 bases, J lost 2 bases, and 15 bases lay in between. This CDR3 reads CASSSSQAWAYEQYF. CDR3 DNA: TGTGCCAGCAGCTCATCGCAGGCGTGGGCCTACGAGCAGTACTTC.

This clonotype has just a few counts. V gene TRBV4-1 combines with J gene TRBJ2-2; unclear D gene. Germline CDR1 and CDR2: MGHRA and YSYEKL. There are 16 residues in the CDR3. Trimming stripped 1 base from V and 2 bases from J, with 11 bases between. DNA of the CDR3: TGCGCCAGCAGCCAAGTGGGTAGGGTTAACACCGGGGAGCTGTTTTTT. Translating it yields CASSQVGRVNTGELFF.

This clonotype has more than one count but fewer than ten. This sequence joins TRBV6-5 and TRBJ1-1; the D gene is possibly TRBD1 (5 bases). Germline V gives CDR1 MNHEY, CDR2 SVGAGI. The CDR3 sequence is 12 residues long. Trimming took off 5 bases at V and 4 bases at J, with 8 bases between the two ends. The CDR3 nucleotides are TGTGCCAGCAGTAACAGGTTCACTGAAGCTTTCTTT. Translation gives CASSNRFTEAFF.

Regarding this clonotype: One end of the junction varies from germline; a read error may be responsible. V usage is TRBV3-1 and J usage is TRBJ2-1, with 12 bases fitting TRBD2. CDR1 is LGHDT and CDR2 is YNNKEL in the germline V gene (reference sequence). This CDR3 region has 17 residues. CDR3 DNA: TGTGCCATCAGCCAAGATGTTTCGCCTAGCGGGGGGGCTGGGCAGTTCTTC. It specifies CAISQDVSPSGGAGQFF.

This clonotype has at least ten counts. CDR3 residues: CASSDDDRAPYNEQFF. CDR3 nucleotide sequence: TGTGCCAGCAGTGACGACGACAGAGCTCCCTACAATGAGCAGTTCTTC. This chain connects TRBV6-4 to TRBJ2-1; a possible D gene is TRBD1 (5 bases). Trimming took off 2 bases at V and 2 bases at J, with 13 bases between the two ends. The CDR3 has 16 residues. Germline lookup yields CDR1 MRHNA and CDR2 SNTAGT.

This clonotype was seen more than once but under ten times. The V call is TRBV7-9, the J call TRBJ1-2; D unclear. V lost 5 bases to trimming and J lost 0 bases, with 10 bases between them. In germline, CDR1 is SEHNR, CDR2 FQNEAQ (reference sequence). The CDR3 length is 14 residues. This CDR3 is CASSSLDPNYGYTF. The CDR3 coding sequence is TGTGCCAGCAGCAGCTTGGATCCTAACTATGGCTACACCTTC.

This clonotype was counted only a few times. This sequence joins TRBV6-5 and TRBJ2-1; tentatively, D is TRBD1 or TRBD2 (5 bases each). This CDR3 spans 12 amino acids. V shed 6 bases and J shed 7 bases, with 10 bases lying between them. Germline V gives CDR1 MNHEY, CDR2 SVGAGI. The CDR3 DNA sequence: TGTGCCAGCAGGGGGGTAGGTAATGAGCAGTTCTTC. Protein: CASRGVGNEQFF.

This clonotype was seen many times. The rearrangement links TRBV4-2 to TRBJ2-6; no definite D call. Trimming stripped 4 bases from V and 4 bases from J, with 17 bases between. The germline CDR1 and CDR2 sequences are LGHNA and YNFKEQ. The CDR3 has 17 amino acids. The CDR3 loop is CASSPKNNLQGANVLTF. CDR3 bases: TGTGCCAGCAGCCCAAAAAACAACCTTCAAGGGGCCAACGTCCTGACTTTC.

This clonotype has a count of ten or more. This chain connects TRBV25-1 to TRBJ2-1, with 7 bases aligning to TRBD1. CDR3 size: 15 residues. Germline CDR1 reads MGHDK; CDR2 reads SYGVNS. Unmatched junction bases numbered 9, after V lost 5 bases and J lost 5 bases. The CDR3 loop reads CASSRYRGINNEQFF. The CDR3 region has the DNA TGTGCCAGCAGTCGTTACAGGGGTATAAACAATGAGCAGTTCTTC.

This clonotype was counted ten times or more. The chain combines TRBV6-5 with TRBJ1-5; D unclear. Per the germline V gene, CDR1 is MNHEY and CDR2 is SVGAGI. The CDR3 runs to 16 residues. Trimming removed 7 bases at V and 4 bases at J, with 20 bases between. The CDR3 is CASTKDGYGLNQPQHF. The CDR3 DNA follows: TGTGCCAGCACCAAAGACGGCTACGGGTTAAATCAGCCCCAGCATTTT.

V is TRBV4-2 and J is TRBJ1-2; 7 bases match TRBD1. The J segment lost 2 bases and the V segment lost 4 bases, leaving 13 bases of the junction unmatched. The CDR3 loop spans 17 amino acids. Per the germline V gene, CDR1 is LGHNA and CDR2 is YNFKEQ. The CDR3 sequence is CASSPLDRVGINYGYTF. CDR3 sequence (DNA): TGTGCCAGCAGCCCCCTTGACAGGGTCGGAATCAACTATGGCTACACCTTC.

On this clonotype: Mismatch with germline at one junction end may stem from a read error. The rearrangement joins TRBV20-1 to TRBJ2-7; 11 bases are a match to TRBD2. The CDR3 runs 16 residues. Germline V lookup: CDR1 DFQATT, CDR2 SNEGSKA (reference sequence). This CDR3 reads CCARVLAGADPYEQYF. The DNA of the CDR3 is TGCTGTGCTAGAGTACTAGCGGGGGCCGACCCCTACGAGCAGTACTTC.

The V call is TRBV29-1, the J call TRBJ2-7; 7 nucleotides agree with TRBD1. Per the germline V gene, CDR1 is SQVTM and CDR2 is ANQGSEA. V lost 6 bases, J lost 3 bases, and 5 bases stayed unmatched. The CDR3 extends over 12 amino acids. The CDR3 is CSVRDSVYEQYF. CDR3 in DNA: TGCAGCGTCCGGGACAGTGTCTACGAGCAGTACTTC.

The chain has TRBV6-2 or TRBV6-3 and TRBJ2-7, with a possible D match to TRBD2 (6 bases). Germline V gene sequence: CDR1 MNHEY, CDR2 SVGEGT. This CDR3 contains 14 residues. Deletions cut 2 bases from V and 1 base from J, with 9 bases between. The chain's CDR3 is CASSYRETSYEQYV. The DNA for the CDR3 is TGTGCCAGCAGTTACCGGGAGACGTCCTACGAGCAGTACGTC.